The 9 T cell receptor beta chains below all came from one sample that was sequenced in a study of tumor-infiltrating lymphocytes in primary liver carcinoma. Germline DNA was extracted alongside blood RNA, which was obtained from unsorted whole blood. The template, 450 to 650 ng total RNA, yielded TCR beta cDNA made with a constant-region primer. Sequencing libraries for TCR beta derived from three nested multiplex PCR rounds that used slightly modified ARM-PCR. For roughly 10 cycles apiece, the opening two PCR rounds ran with TRBV1-TRBV30 forward primers and a C-beta reverse primer. TCRdb re-called the multiplex PCR reads with MiXCR, one entry per CDR3 protein. The table has approximately 330,000 distinct CDR3 sequences, about two thirds seen once. Source material: peripheral blood. Receptors were obtained from a man aged 35 to 55 with primary liver carcinoma and hepatitis B virus infection.

Points on this clonotype: One end of the junction varies from germline; a read error may be responsible. V usage is TRBV6-6 and J usage is TRBJ2-7, with 8 bases aligning to TRBD2. The CDR3 contains 16 residues. The germline CDR1 and CDR2 sequences are MNHNY and SVGAGI (reference sequence). As DNA, the CDR3 is TGTGCCAGCAGCGACACAGGGACTAGGTCCCGATACGAGCGGTACTTC. This translates into CASSDTGTRSRYERYF.

This sequence joins TRBV29-1 and TRBJ1-1, with D perhaps TRBD1 (5 bases). In germline, CDR1 is SQVTM, CDR2 ANQGSEA. Trimming removed 4 bases from V and 5 bases from J, with 14 bases in between. This CDR3 has 13 residues. CDR3 region: CSVVRAGVTEAFF. The CDR3 nucleotides read TGCAGCGTTGTTCGCGCGGGGGTTACTGAAGCTTTCTTT.

This clonotype appeared many times. This chain connects TRBV10-3 to TRBJ2-7, with TRBD2 matching over 8 bases. This CDR3 contains 15 residues. After removal of 1 base from V and 3 bases from J, the junction contained 5 bases not matched to a gene. Per germline, CDR1 ENHRY and CDR2 SYGVKD. The chain's CDR3 is CAISEFSAGGYEQYF. The CDR3 DNA reads TGTGCCATCAGTGAGTTTTCCGCGGGGGGCTACGAGCAGTACTTC.

This clonotype was counted ten times or more. V and J are TRBV5-5 and TRBJ2-1; 8 bases match TRBD2. CDR1 is SGHKS and CDR2 is YYEKEE in the germline V gene (reference sequence). CDR3 length: 14 residues. The V segment lost 6 bases and the J segment 4 bases; nucleotides outside the gene matches: 6. The DNA for the CDR3 is TGTGCCAGCACACCGGGACTAGATTACAATGAGCAGTTCTTC. Translated, it gives CASTPGLDYNEQFF.

Turning to this clonotype: This is likely a read error, given that the CDR3 carries no conserved phenylalanine or tryptophan at its end. The chain is built from TRBV7-9 and TRBJ1-2; TRBD1 might be the D (6 bases). This CDR3 contains 13 residues. Germline V lookup: CDR1 SEHNR, CDR2 FQNEAQ (reference sequence). The CDR3 loop is CASRRTANYSYTL. The CDR3 bases are TGTGCCAGCAGACGGACAGCTAACTATAGCTACACCCTC.

As to this clonotype: This may stem from a read error, because a much larger clone lies one nucleotide away. V and J are TRBV12-3 or TRBV12-4 and TRBJ2-1, with TRBD2 matching over 9 bases. J was trimmed by 8 bases and V by 3 bases; bases with no gene match: 8. The CDR3 extends over 15 amino acids. The CDR3 sequence: CASSLPTSGLDEQFF. The CDR3 nucleotides are TGTGCCAGCAGTTTGCCGACTAGCGGATTGGATGAGCAGTTCTTC.

With regard to this clonotype: A junction end diverges from the germline sequence, so it may reflect a read error. The gene calls are TRBV11-2 and TRBJ2-7; D possibly corresponds to TRBD2 (5 bases). Germline values: CDR1 SGHAT, CDR2 FQNNGV. The CDR3 has 14 amino acids. CDR3 protein: CASNLSLATYEQYF. CDR3 in DNA: TGTGCCAGCAACTTAAGTTTAGCGACCTACGAGCAGTACTTC. Complete variable domain (other parts from reference TRBV11-2 and TRBJ2-7): EAGVAQSPRYKIIEKRQSVAFWCNPISGHATLYWYQQILGQGPKLLIQFQNNGVVDDSQLPKDRFSAERLKGVDSTLKIQPAKLEDSAVYLCASNLSLATYEQYFGPGTRLTVT.

For this clonotype: Sequence at one end of the junction differs from germline and may be a read error. The V and J genes are TRBV2 and TRBJ2-5; 7 bases agree with TRBD1. The CDR3 runs 15 residues. Germline V CDR1 and CDR2: SNHLY, FYNNEI. This CDR3 is CASSEGVLNRGTQYF. The CDR3 nucleotides are TGCGCCAGCAGTGAAGGGGTGTTGAACAGGGGGACCCAGTACTTC.

As to this clonotype: A read error may explain this, as a much larger clone is one base away. The J gene is TRBJ2-3, the V gene TRBV4-2; D unresolved. CDR1 and CDR2 from the germline V gene are LGHNA and YNFKEQ. CDR3 length: 16 amino acids. Here the CDR3 reads CDSSQVSVGLIGTQYF. CDR3 nucleotides: TGTGACAGCAGCCAAGTTTCGGTCGGCCTCATAGGGACGCAGTATTTT.